The subject of this entry is one T cell receptor beta chain. Authors' analysis steps: Reference gene primers were amplified, and this amplification served to estimate nucleated cell counts. Method: immunoSEQ multiplex PCR; TCRdb's copy keeps in-frame clones and lacks some. V, J and clone size are taken as reported in that table, and D and trimming were inferred from the DNA itself. This sample has about 97,000 clones, with 87% found just once. Germline assignment: CDR1 SGHNT and CDR2 YYREEE (reference sequence). V lost 0 bases, J lost 0 bases, and 4 bases stayed unmatched. The CDR3 is 16 residues long. The data stem from a study of blood T cell repertoires in COVID-19. Study background: Samples taken during acute and convalescent COVID-19 were collected in the United States, Italy and Spain. Sources were T cells, B-cell-depleted T cells, or PBMCs; the material itself was cDNA or gDNA.

This chain uses TRBV5-4 with TRBJ2-3, with TRBD1 matching 7 bases. The clonotype originates from a human donor in a cohort sampled during active COVID-19. The sample was peripheral blood. This CDR3 is CASSLGDSFSTDTQYF. CDR3 DNA sequence: TGTGCCAGCAGCTTGGGGGACAGCTTTAGCACAGATACGCAGTATTTT.